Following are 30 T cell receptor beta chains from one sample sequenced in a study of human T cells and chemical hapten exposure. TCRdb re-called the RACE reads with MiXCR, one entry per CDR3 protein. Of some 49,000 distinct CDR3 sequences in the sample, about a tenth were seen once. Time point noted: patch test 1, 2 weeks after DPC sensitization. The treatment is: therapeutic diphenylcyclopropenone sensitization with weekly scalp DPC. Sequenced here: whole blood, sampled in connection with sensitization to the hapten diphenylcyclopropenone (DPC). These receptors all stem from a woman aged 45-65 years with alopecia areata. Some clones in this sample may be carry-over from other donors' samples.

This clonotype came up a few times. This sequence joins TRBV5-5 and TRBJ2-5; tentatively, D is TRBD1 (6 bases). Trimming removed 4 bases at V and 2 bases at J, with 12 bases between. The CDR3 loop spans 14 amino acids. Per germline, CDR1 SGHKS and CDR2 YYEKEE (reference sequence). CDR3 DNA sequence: TGTGCCAGCAGCACAGGACAGTATCAAGAGACCCAGTACTTC. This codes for CASSTGQYQETQYF.

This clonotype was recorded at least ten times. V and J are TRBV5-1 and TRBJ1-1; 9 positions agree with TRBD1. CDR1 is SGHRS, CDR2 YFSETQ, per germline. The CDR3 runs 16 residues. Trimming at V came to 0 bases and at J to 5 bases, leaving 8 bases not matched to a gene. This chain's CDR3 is CASSLAEGQGRTEAFF. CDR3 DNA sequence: TGCGCCAGCAGCTTGGCCGAGGGACAGGGCAGGACTGAAGCTTTCTTT.

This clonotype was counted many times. The CDR3 DNA reads TGTGCCAGCAGTCGAGGTGTAGGGGGAGGTTCTGAAGCTTTCTTT. It yields the protein CASSRGVGGGSEAFF. The chain links TRBV6-1 to TRBJ1-1; perhaps TRBD1 as D (6 bases). This CDR3 comprises 15 residues. Germline CDR1 MNHNS, CDR2 SASEGT. V dropped 5 bases and J dropped 6 bases, with 19 bases sitting between them.

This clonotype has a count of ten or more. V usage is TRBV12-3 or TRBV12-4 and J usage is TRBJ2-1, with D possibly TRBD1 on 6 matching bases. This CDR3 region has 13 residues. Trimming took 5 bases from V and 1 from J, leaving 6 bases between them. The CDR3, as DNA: TGTGCCAGCAGTAGGGGGTCCTACAATGAGCAGTTCTTC. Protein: CASSRGSYNEQFF.

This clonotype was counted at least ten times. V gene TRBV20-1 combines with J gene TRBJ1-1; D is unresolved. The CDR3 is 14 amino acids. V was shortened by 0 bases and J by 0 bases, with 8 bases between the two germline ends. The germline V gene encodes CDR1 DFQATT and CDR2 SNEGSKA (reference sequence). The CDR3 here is CSARDQPVNTEAFF. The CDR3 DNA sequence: TGCAGTGCTAGAGATCAACCAGTGAACACTGAAGCTTTCTTT.

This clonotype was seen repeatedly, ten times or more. CDR3 sequence reads: CASSQGAGTKNEQYF. The CDR3 nucleotides read TGTGCCAGCAGCCAAGGGGCCGGGACTAAGAACGAGCAGTACTTC. V is TRBV3-1 and J is TRBJ2-7; 7 bases match TRBD2. J was trimmed by 5 bases and V by 1 base; bases with no gene match: 8. This CDR3 comprises 15 residues. The germline V gene has CDR1 LGHDT and CDR2 YNNKEL (reference sequence).

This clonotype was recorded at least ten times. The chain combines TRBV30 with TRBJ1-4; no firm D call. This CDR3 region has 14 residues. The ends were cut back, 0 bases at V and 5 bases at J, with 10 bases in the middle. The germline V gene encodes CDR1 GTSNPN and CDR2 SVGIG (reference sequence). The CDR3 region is CAWSVGLRNEKLFF. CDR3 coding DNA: TGTGCCTGGAGTGTTGGGCTCAGGAATGAAAAACTGTTTTTT.

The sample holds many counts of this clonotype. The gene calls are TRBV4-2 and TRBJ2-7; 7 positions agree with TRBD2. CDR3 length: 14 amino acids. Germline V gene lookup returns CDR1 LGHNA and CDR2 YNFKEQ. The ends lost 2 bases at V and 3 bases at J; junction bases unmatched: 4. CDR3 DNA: TGTGCCAGCAGCCAAACAGGCGGGAGCTACGAGCAGTACTTC. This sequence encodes CASSQTGGSYEQYF.

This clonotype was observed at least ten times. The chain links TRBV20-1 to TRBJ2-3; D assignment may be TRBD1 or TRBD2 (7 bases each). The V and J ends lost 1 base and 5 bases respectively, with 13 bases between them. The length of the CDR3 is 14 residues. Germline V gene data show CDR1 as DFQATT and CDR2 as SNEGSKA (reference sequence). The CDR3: CSARVPRGGDTQYF. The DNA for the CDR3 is TGCAGTGCTAGAGTCCCCAGGGGGGGAGATACGCAGTATTTT.

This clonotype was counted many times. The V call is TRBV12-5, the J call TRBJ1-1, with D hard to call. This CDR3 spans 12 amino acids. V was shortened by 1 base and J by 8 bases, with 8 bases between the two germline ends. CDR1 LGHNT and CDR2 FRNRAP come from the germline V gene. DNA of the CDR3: TGTGCTAGTGGTTTGGCCCCCTCGGAAGCTTTCTTT. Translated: CASGLAPSEAFF. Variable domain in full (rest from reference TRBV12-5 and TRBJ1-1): DARVTQTPRHKVTEMGQEVTMRCQPILGHNTVFWYRQTMMQGLELLAYFRNRAPLDDSGMPKDRFSAEMPDATLATLKIQPSEPRDSAVYFCASGLAPSEAFFGQGTRLTVV.

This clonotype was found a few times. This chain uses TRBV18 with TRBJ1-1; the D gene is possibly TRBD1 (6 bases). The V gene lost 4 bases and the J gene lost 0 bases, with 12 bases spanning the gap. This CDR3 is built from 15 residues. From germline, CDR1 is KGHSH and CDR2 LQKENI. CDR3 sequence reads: CASSLGGGMNTEAFF. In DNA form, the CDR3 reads TGTGCCAGCTCACTAGGGGGGGGCATGAACACTGAAGCTTTCTTT.

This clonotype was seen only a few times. CDR3 nucleotides: TGTGCCAGCGGACTATTGGATCAGCCCCAGCATTTT. This codes for CASGLLDQPQHF. V usage is TRBV28 and J usage is TRBJ1-5, with unresolved D. The germline V gene encodes CDR1 MDHEN and CDR2 SYDVKM. Trimming left V 8 bases short and J 5 bases short, with 10 bases between. The length of the CDR3 is 12 residues.

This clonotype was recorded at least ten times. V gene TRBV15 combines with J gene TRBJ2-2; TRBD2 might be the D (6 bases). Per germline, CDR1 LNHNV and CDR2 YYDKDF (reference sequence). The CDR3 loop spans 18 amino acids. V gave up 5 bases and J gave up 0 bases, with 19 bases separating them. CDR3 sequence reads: CATSPRGDGTPNTGELFF. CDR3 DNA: TGTGCCACCAGCCCCCGCGGGGATGGGACTCCGAACACCGGGGAGCTGTTTTTT.

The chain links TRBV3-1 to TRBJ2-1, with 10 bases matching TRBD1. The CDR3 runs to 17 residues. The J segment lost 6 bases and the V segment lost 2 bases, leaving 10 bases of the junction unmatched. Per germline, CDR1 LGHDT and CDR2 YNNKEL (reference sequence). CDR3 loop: CASSQTLDRGLPNEQFF. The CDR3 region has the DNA TGTGCCAGCAGCCAAACCCTAGACAGGGGGCTCCCCAATGAGCAGTTCTTC.

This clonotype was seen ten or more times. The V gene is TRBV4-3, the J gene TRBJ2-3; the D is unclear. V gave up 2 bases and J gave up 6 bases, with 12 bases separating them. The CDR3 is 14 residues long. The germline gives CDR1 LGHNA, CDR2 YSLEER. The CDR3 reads CASSQYYLKDTQYF. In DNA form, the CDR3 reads TGCGCCAGCAGCCAATATTACCTCAAGGATACGCAGTATTTT.

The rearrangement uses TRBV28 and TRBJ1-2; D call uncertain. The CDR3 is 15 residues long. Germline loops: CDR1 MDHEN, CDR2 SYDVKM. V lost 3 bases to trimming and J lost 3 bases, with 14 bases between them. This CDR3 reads CASSFRGRSDYGYTF. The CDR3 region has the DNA TGTGCCAGCAGTTTTAGAGGGAGGAGCGACTATGGCTACACCTTC.

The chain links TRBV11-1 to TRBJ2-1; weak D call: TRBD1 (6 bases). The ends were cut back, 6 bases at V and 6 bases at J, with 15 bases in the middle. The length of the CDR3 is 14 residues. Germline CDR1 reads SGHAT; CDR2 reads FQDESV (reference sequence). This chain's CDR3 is CASRNREKGNEQFF. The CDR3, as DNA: TGTGCCAGCAGGAACAGGGAAAAGGGCAATGAGCAGTTCTTC.

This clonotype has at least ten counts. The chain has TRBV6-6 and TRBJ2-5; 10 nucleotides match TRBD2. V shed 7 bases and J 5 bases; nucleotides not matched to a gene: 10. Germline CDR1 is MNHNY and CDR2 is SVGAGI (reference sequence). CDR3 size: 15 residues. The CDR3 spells CASNPSGRAGETQYF. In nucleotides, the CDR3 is TGTGCCAGCAATCCAAGCGGGAGGGCCGGTGAGACCCAGTACTTC.

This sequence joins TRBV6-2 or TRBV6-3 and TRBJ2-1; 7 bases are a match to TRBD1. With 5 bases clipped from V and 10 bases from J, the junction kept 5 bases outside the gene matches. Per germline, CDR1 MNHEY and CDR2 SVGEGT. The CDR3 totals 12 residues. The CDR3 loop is CASSQTGREQFF. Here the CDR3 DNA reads TGTGCCAGCAGTCAGACAGGGCGGGAGCAGTTCTTC.

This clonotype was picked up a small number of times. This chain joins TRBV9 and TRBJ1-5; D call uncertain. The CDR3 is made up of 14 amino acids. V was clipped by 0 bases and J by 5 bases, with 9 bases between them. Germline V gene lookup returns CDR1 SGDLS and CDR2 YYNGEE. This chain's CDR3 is CASSVALFDQPQHF. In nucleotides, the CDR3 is TGTGCCAGCAGCGTAGCTCTTTTCGATCAGCCCCAGCATTTT.

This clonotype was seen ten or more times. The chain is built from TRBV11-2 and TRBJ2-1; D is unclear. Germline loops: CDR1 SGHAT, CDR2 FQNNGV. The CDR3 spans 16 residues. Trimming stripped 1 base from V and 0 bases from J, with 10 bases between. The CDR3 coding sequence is TGTGCCAGCAGCTTAGTGGGCGGACCCTCCTACAATGAGCAGTTCTTC. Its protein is CASSLVGGPSYNEQFF.

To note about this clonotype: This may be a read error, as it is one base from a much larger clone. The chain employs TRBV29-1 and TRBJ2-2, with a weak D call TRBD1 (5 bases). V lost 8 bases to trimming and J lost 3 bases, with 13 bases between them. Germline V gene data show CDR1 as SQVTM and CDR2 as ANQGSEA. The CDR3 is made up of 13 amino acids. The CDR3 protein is CSIGSGYTGELFF. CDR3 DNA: TGCAGCATTGGTTCAGGGTACACCGGGGAGCTGTTTTTT.

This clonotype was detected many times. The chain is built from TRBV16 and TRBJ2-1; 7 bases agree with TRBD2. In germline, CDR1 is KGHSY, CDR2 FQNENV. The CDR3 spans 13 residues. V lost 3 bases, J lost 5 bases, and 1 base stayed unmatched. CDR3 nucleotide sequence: TGTGCCAGCAGCCAGGGACTAAACAATGAGCAGTTCTTC. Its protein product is CASSQGLNNEQFF.

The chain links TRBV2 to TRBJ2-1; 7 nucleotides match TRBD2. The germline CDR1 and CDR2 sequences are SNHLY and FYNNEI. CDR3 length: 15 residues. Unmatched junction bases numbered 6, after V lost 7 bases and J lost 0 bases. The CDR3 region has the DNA TGTGCCAGCACATGGTCTAGCGGCTCCTACAATGAGCAGTTCTTC. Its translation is CASTWSSGSYNEQFF.

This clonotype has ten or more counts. DNA of the CDR3: TGTGCCAGCAGCAGACAGTATAGTTCCTACAATGAGCAGTTCTTC. Its translation: CASSRQYSSYNEQFF. V gene TRBV12-3 or TRBV12-4 combines with J gene TRBJ2-1, with D possibly TRBD1 on 5 matching bases. Deletions cut 6 bases from V and 1 base from J, with 13 bases between. This CDR3 comprises 15 residues.

The CDR3 region has the DNA TGTGCCAGCAGCCCCGGGACAGGGGCTATGAATGAGCAGTTCTTC. This codes for CASSPGTGAMNEQFF. The rearrangement links TRBV5-5 to TRBJ2-1; 10 nucleotides line up with TRBD1. V shed 4 bases and J 7 bases; nucleotides not matched to a gene: 8. The CDR3 has 15 residues. The germline V gene encodes CDR1 SGHKS and CDR2 YYEKEE (reference sequence).

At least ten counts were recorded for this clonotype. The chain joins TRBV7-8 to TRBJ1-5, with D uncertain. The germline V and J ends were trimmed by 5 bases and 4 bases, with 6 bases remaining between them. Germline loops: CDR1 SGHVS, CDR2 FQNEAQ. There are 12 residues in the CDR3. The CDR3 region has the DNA TGTGCCAGCAGCACTCGTAATCAGCCCCAGCATTTT. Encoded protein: CASSTRNQPQHF.

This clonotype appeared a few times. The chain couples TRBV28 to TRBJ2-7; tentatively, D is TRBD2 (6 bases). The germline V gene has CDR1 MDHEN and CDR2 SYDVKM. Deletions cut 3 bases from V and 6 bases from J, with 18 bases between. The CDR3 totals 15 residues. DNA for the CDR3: TGTGCCAGCAGTTTCTTTAGGCGGGGTTCCGGCGAGCAGTACTTC. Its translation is CASSFFRRGSGEQYF.

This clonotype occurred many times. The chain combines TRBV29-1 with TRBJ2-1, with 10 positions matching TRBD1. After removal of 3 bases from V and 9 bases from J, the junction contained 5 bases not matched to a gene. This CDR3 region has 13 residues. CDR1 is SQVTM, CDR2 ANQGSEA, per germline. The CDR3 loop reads CSVDRTGGSEQFF. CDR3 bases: TGCAGCGTTGACCGGACAGGGGGAAGTGAGCAGTTCTTC.

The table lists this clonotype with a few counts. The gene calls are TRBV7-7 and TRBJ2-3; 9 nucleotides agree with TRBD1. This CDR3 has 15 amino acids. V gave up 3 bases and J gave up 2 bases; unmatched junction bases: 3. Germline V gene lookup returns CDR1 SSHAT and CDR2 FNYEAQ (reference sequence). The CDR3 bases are TGTGCCAGCAGCTTGGGACAGGGTTTCACAGATACGCAGTATTTT. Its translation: CASSLGQGFTDTQYF. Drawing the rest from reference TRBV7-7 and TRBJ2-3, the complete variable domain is GAGVSQSPRYKVTKRGQDVTLRCDPISSHATLYWYQQALGQGPEFLTYFNYEAQPDKSGLPSDRFSAERPEGSISTLTIQRTEQRDSAMYRCASSLGQGFTDTQYFGPGTRLTVL.